This TCR beta chain was recovered during a study of CD8 T cells in ankylosing spondylitis. Study conclusions and caveats: A motif in TCR beta, a set of 8 or 9 highly homologous variants, appeared characteristic of ankylosing spondylitis blood. Peripheral blood held disease-linked clones only at relatively low frequency, and these were CD8+.

In regard to this clonotype: The antigen is not known.

Using its own MiXCR run on the 5' RACE reads, TCRdb lists one record per CDR3 protein. The sample lists about 250,000 distinct CDR3 sequences, roughly 32% seen once, with roughly 4.2% in the top ten. The CDR3 is 14 amino acids. V was pared by 6 bases and J by 4 bases, with 11 bases of the junction left unmatched. Germline V CDR1 and CDR2: DFQATT, SNEGSKA (reference sequence). Sequencing used blood, either unsorted or a sorted T cell fraction (not recorded which). This TCR was sampled from a male donor with ankylosing spondylitis or in good health (not recorded which). The gene calls are TRBV20-1 and TRBJ2-5; 7 bases agree with TRBD1. Here the CDR3 reads CSANRRQGGETQYF. The CDR3, as DNA: TGCAGTGCCAACAGGAGACAGGGTGGAGAGACCCAGTACTTC.